This TCR beta chain comes out of a study of cytomegalovirus exposure and HLA in healthy donors. General study points: First-cohort TCR clusters tended to co-occur in the 90 to 150 validation repertoires, a later analysis found. The authors enumerated 150 to 200 TCR beta chains as linked to cytomegalovirus. As was reported, the classifier diagnosed cytomegalovirus status with high specificity and sensitivity.

The CDR3 extends over 15 amino acids. Germline CDR1 reads SNHLY; CDR2 reads FYNNEI. Trimming pared 8 bases from V and 1 base from J, leaving 15 bases between. As concerns this clone: The antigen remains undetermined.

Assay used: immunoSEQ multiplex PCR; TCRdb lists only in-frame clones, some missing. The sample lists approximately 120,000 clones; 80% to 90% were seen once. The chain joins TRBV2 to TRBJ2-4; tentatively, D is TRBD2 (6 bases). The source of this sequence is a woman between 18 and 29 years old in good health and CMV-seronegative. The sample taken for sequencing was PBMCs. CDR3 in DNA: TGTGCCAGCCAAGGGGACGGAGGGGCCAAAAACATTCAGTACTTC. It codes for CASQGDGGAKNIQYF.